This T cell receptor beta chain stems from a study of cytomegalovirus exposure and HLA in healthy donors. Findings of the study overall: Productive status was seen about 87% or about 30% of the time for most TCR beta V segments in an earlier analysis.

This CDR3 region has 16 residues. V lost 0 bases, J lost 6 bases, and 9 bases stayed unmatched. Per germline, CDR1 SGDLS and CDR2 YYNGEE. With 60 Vbeta and 13 Jbeta primers, the PCR was carried out. Assay used: immunoSEQ multiplex PCR; TCRdb lists only in-frame clones, some missing. The sample has under 200,000 clones, approximately 82% seen once. With regard to this clone: The antigen remains undetermined.

The sample comprised PBMCs. This sequence joins TRBV9 and TRBJ2-1; 7 nucleotides line up with TRBD2. The sequence derives from a woman aged 18-35 years in good health and CMV-seronegative. The CDR3 loop is CASSVAGREYGNEQFF. CDR3 nucleotides: TGTGCCAGCAGCGTAGCTGGGCGGGAGTACGGCAATGAGCAGTTCTTC.